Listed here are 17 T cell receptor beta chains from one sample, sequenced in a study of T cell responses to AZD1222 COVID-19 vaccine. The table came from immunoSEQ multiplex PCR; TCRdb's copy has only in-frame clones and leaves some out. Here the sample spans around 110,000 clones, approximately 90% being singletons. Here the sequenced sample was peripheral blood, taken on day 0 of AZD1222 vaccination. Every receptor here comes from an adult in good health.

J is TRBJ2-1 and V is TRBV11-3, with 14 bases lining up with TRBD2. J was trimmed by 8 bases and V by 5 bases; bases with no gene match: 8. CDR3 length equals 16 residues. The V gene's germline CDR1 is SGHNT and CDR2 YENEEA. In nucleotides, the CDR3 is TGTGCCAGCAGCGGACGGACTAGCGGGAGGAAGCATGAGCAGTTCTTC. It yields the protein CASSGRTSGRKHEQFF.

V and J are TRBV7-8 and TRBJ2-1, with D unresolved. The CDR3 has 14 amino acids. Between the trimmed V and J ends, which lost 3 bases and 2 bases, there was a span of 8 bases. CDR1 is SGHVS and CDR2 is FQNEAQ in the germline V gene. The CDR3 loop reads CASSFNKPYNEQFF. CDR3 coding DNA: TGTGCCAGCAGCTTCAACAAGCCCTACAATGAGCAGTTCTTC.

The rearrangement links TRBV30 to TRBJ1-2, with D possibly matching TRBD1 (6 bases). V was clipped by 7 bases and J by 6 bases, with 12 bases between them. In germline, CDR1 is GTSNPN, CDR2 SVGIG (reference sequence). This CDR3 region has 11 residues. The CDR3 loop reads CASSGADGYTF. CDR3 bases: TGTGCCTCCTCGGGGGCTGATGGCTACACCTTC.

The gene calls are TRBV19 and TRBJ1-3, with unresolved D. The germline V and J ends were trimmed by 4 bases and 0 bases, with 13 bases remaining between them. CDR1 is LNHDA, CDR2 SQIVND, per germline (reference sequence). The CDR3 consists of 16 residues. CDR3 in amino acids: CASSTPTGSSGNTIYF. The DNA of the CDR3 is TGTGCCAGTAGTACCCCGACGGGTAGCTCTGGAAACACCATATATTTT.

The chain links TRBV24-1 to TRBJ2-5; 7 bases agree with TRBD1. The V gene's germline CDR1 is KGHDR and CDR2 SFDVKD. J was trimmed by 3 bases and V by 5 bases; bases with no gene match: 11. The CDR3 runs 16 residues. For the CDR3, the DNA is TGTGCCACCAGTGGGGTTGGACAGGTTTCGAAAGAGACCCAGTACTTC. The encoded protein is CATSGVGQVSKETQYF.

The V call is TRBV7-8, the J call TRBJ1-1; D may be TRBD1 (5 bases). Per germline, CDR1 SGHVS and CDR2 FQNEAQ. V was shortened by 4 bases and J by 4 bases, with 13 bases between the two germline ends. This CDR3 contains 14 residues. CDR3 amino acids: CASSSLLGGTEAFF. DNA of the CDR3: TGTGCCAGCAGCTCCCTTTTGGGGGGCACTGAAGCTTTCTTT.

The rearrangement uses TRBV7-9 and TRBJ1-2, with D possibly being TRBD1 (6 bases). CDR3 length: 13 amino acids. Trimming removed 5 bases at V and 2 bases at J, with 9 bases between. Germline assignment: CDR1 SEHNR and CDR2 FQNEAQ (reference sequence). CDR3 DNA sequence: TGTGCCAGCAGCCTAGGACAGAACTATGGCTACACCTTC. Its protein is CASSLGQNYGYTF.

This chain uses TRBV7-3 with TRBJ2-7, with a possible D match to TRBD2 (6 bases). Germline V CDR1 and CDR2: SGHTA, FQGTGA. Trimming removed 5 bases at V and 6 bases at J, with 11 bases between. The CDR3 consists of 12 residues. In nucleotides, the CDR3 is TGTGCCAGCAGCATGACTAGGGTCGAGCAGTACGTC. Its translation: CASSMTRVEQYV.

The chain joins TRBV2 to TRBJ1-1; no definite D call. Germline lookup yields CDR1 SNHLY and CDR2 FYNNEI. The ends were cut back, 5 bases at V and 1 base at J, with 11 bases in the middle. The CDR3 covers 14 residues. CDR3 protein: CASSILGENTEAFF. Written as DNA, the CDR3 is TGTGCCAGCAGTATCCTCGGGGAGAACACTGAAGCTTTCTTT.

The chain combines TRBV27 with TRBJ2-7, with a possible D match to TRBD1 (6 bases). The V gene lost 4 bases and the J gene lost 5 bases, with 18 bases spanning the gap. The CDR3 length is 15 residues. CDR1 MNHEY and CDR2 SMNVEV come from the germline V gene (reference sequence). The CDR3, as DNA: TGTGCCAGCAGTTCCCTCAGGGGCGAAATTGACGAGCAGTACGTC. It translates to CASSSLRGEIDEQYV.

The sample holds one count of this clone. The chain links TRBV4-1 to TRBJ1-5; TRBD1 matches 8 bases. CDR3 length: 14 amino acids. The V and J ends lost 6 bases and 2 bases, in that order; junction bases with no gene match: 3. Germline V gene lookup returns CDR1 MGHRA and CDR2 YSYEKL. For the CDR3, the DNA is TGCGCCAGCAGTCCGGACAGGGGCAATCAGCCCCAGCATTTT. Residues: CASSPDRGNQPQHF.

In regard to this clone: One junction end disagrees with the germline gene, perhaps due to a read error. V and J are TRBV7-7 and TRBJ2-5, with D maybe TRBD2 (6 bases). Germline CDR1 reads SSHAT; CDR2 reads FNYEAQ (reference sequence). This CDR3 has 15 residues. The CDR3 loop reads CASSLLSGSQETQYF. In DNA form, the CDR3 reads TGTGCTAGCAGCCTACTTAGCGGTTCCCAAGAGACCCAGTACTTC.

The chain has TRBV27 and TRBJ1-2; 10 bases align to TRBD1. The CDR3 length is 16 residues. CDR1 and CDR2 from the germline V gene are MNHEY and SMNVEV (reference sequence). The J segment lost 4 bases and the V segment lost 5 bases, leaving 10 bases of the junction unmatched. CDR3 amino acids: CASSAGTGAYSYGYTF. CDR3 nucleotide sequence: TGTGCCAGCAGTGCCGGGACAGGGGCTTATAGCTATGGCTACACCTTC.

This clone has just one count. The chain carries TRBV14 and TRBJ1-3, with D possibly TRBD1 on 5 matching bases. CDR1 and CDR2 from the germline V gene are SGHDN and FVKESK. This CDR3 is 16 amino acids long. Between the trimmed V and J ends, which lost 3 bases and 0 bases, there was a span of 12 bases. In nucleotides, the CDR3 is TGTGCCAGCAGCCATAGACCGCAGGGCTCTGGAAACACCATATATTTT. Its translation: CASSHRPQGSGNTIYF.

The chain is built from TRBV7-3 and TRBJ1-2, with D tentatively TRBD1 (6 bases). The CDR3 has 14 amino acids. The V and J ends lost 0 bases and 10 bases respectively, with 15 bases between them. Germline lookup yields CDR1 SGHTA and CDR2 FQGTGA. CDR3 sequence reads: CASSLTLWPGDYTF. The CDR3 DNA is TGTGCCAGCAGCTTAACGTTATGGCCAGGGGACTACACCTTC.

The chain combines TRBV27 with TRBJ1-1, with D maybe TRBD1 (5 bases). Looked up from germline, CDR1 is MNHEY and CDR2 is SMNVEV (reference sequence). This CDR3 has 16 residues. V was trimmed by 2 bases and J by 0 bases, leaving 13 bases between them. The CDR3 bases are TGTGCCAGCAGTTTACGTGGGGGAATCCTGAACACTGAAGCTTTCTTT. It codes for CASSLRGGILNTEAFF.

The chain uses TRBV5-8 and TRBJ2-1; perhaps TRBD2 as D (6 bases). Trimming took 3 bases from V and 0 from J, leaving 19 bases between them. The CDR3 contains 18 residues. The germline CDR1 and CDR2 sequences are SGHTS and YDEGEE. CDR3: CASSWGWGLAHSYNEQFF. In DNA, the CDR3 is TGTGCCAGCAGCTGGGGGTGGGGCCTAGCGCACTCCTACAATGAGCAGTTCTTC.